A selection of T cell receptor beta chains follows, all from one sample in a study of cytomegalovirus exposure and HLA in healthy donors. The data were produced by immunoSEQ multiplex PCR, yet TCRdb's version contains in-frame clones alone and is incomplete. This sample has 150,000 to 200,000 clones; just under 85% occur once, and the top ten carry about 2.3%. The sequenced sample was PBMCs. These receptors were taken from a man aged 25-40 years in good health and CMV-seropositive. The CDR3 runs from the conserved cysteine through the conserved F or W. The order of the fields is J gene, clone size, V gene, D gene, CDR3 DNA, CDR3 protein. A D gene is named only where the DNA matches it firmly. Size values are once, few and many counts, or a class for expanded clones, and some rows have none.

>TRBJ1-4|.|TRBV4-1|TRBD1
TGCGCCAGCAGCCTTCAGGGGGCGAGGGCAACTAATGAAAAACTGTTTTTT
CASSLQGARATNEKLFF
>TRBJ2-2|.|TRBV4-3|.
TGCGCCAGCAGCCAACCTAAGAACTCCTCGAACACCGGGGAGCTGTTTTTT
CASSQPKNSSNTGELFF
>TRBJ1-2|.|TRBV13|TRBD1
TGTGCCAGCAGCCTAGAGGACAGGGAGAACTATGGCTACACCTTC
CASSLEDRENYGYTF
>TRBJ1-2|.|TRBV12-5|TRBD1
TGTGCTAGTGGTTTGGATCTGGACAGGTACTATGGCTACACCTTC
CASGLDLDRYYGYTF
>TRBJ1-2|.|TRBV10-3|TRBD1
TGTGCCATCAGTGACGGGACAGAGGGATATGGCTACACCTTC
CAISDGTEGYGYTF
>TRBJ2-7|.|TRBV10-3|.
TGTGCCATCAGCCCCTTCCCCAGACAGGTGAGCTCCTACGAGCAGTACTTC
CAISPFPRQVSSYEQYF
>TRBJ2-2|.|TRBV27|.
TGTGCCAGCAGTTCCGGAAGGAGGACAGTCACCGGGGAGCTGTTTTTT
CASSSGRRTVTGELFF
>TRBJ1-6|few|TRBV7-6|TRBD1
TGTGCCAGCAGCTTGGGCCAGGGGGATAATTCACCCCTCCACTTT
CASSLGQGDNSPLHF
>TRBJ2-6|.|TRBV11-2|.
TGTGCCAGCAGCCCTTCTGGAGGCCCCGCTTGGGCCAACGTCCTGACTTTC
CASSPSGGPAWANVLTF
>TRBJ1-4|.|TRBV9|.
TGTGCCAGCAGCGTAGAGGGGGATTCTAATGAAAAACTGTTTTTT
CASSVEGDSNEKLFF
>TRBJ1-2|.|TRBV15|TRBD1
TGTGCCACCAGCAGTGGAACGCGGGACAGGAATCCTTTGTACTACTATGGCTACACCTTC
CATSSGTRDRNPLYYYGYTF
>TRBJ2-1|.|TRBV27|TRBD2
TGTGCCAGCAGTTTATGGCTAGCGGGGGGCCCCTACAATGAGCAGTTCTTC
CASSLWLAGGPYNEQFF
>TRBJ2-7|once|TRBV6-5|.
TGTGCCAGCAGTTACAGAGAGACCTACGAGCAGTACTTC
CASSYRETYEQYF
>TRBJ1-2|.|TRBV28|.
TGTGCCAGCAGTCCACCCCCTTACAGGAACTATGGCTACACCTTC
CASSPPPYRNYGYTF
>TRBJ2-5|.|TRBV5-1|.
TGCGCCAGCAGCGTATCTCCGGGGGGCACAGAGACCCAGTACTTC
CASSVSPGGTETQYF
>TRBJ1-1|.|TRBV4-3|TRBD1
TGCGCCAGCAGCCGTCAACAGGGGGCGGGTGCTTTCTTT
CASSRQQGAGAFF